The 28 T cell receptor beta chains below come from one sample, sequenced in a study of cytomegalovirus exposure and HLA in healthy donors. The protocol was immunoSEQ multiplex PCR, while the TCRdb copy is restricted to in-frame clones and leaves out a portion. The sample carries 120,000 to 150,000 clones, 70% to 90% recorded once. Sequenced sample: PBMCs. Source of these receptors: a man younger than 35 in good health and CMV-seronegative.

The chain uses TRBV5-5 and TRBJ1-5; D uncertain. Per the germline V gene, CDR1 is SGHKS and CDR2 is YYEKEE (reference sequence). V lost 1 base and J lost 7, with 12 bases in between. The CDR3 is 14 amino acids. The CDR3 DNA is TGTGCCAGCAGCTTGTCGCAAAGAACACAGCCCCAGCATTTT. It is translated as CASSLSQRTQPQHF.

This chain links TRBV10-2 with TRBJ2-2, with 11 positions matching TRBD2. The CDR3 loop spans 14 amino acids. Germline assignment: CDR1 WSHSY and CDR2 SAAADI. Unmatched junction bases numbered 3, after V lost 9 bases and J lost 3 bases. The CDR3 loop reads CASRLAGYTGELFF. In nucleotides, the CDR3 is TGCGCCAGTCGACTAGCGGGATACACCGGGGAGCTGTTTTTT.

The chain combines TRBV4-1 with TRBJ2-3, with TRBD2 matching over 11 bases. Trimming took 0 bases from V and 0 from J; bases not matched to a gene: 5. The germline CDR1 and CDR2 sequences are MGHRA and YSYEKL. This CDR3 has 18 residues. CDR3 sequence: CASSQDGWTSGSTDTQYF. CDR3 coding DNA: TGCGCCAGCAGCCAAGATGGGTGGACTAGCGGGAGCACAGATACGCAGTATTTT.

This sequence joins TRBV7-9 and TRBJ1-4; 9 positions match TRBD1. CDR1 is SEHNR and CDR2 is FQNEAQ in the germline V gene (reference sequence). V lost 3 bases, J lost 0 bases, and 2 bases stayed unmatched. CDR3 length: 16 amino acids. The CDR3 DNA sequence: TGTGCCAGCAGCTTCACAGGGGGCGCAACTAATGAAAAACTGTTTTTT. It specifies CASSFTGGATNEKLFF.

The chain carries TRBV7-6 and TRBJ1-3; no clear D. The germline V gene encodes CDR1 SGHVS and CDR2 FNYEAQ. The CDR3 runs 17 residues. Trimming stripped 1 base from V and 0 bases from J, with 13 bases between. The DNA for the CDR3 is TGTGCCAGCAGCTTAGTCGGGTGGAGAATCTCTGGAAACACCATATATTTT. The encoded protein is CASSLVGWRISGNTIYF.

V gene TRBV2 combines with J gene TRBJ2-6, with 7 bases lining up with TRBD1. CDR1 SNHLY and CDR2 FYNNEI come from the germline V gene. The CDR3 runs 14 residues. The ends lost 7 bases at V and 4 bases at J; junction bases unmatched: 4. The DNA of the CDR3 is TGTGCCAGCACGACAGGGACAGGGGCCAACGTCCTGACTTTC. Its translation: CASTTGTGANVLTF.

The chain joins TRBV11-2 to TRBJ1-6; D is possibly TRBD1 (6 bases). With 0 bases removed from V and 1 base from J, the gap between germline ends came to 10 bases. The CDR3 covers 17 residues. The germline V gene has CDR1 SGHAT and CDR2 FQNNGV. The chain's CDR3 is CASSLEIRGSYNSPLHF. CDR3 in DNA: TGTGCCAGCAGCTTAGAGATCAGGGGATCCTATAATTCACCCCTCCACTTT. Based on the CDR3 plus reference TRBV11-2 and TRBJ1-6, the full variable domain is EAGVAQSPRYKIIEKRQSVAFWCNPISGHATLYWYQQILGQGPKLLIQFQNNGVVDDSQLPKDRFSAERLKGVDSTLKIQPAKLEDSAVYLCASSLEIRGSYNSPLHFGNGTRLTVT.

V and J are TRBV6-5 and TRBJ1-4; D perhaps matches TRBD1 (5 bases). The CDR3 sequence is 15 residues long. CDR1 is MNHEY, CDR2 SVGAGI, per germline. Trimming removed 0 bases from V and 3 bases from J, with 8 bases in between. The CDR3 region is CASSYSGEANEKLFF. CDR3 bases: TGTGCCAGCAGTTACTCAGGGGAGGCTAATGAAAAACTGTTTTTT.

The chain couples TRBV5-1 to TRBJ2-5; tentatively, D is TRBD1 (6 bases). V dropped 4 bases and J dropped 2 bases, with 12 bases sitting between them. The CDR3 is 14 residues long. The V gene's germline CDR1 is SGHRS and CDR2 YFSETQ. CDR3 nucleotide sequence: TGCGCCAGCAGCCCGGGACAAGTTCAAGAGACCCAGTACTTC. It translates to CASSPGQVQETQYF.

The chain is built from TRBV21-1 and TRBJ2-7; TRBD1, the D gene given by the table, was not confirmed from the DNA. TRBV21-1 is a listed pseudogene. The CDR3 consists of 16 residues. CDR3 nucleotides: TGTGCCAGCAGCAAACGGTACAGGGGGTCTACCTACGAGCAGTACTTC. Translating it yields CASSKRYRGSTYEQYF.

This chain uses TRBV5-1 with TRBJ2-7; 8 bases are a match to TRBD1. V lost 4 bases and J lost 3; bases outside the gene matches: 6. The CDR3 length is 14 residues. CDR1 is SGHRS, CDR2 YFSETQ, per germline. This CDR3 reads CASSRTGSNYEQYF. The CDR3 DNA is TGCGCCAGCAGCAGGACAGGGTCTAACTACGAGCAGTACTTC.

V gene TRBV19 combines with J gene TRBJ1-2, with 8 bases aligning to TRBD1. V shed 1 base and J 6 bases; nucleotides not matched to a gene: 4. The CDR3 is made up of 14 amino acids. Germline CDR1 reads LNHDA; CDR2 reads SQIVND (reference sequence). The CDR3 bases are TGTGCCAGTAGTATAGTCAGGGGGCAGGATGGCTACACCTTC. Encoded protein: CASSIVRGQDGYTF. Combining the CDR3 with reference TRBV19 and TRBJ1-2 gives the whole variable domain DGGITQSPKYLFRKEGQNVTLSCEQNLNHDAMYWYRQDPGQGLRLIYYSQIVNDFQKGDIAEGYSVSREKKESFPLTVTSAQKNPTAFYLCASSIVRGQDGYTFGSGTRLTVV.

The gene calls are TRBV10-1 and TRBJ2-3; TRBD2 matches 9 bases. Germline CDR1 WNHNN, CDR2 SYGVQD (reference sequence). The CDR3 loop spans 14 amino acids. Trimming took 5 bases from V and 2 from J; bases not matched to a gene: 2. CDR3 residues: CASSLAGPTDTQYF. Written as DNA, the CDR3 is TGCGCCAGCAGTCTAGCGGGACCCACAGATACGCAGTATTTT.

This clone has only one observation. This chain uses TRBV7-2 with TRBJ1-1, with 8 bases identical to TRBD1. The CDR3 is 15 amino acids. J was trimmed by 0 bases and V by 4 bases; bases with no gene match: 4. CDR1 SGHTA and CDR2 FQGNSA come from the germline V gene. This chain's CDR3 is CASSSQGAMNTEAFF. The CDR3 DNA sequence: TGTGCCAGCAGCTCCCAGGGGGCGATGAACACTGAAGCTTTCTTT.

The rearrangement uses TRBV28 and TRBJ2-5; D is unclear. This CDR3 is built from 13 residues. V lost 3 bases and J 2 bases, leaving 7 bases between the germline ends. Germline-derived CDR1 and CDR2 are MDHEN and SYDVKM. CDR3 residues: CASSFQNQETQYF. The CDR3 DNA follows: TGTGCCAGCAGTTTTCAGAATCAAGAGACCCAGTACTTC.

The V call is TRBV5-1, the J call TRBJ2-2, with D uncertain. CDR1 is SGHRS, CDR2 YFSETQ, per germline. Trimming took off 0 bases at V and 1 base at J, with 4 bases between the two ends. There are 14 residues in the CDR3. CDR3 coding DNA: TGCGCCAGCAGCTTGGAGCAGAACACCGGGGAGCTGTTTTTT. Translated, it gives CASSLEQNTGELFF.

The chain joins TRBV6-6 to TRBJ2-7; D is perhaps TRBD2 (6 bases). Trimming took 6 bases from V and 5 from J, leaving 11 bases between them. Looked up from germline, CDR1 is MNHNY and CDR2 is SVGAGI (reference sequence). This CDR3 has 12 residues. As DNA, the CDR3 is TGTGCCAGCAGCCCGGGGGAGCACGAGCAGTACTTC. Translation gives CASSPGEHEQYF.

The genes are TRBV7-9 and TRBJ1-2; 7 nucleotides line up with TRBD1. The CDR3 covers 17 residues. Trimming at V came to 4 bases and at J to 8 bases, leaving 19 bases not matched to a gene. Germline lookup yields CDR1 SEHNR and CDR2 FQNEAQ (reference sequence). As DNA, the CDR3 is TGTGCCAGCAGCTCCGCCGCGACAGGGAGTATTTTCGGGGGCTACACCTTC. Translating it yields CASSSAATGSIFGGYTF.

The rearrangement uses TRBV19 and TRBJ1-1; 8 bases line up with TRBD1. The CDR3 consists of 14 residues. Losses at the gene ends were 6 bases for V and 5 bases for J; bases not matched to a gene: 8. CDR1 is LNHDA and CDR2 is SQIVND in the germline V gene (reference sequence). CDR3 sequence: CASRSGGRYTEAFF. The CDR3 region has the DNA TGTGCCAGTAGATCAGGGGGCAGGTATACTGAAGCTTTCTTT.

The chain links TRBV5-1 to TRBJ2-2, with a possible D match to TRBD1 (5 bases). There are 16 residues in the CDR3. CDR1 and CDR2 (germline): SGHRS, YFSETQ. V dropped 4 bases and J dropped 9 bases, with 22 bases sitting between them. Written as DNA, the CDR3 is TGCGCCAGCAGCCTAGTCCCGTGGGGCTCCTCTCGGGAGCTGTTTTTT. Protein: CASSLVPWGSSRELFF. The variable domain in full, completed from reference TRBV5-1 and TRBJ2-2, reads KAGVTQTPRYLIKTRGQQVTLSCSPISGHRSVSWYQQTPGQGLQFLFEYFSETQRNKGNFPGRFSGRQFSNSRSEMNVSTLELGDSALYLCASSLVPWGSSRELFFGEGSRLTVL.

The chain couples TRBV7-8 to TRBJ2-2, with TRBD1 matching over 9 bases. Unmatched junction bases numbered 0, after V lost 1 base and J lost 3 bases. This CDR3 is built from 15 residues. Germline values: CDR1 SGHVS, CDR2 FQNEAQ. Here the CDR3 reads CASSLGTGDTGELFF. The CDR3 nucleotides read TGTGCCAGCAGCTTAGGGACAGGGGACACCGGGGAGCTGTTTTTT.

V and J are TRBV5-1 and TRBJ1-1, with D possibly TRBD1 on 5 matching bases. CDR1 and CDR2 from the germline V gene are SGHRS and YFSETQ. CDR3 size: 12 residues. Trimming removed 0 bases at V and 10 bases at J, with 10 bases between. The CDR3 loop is CASSLDGQGAFF. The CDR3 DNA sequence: TGCGCCAGCAGCTTGGATGGTCAGGGAGCTTTCTTT.

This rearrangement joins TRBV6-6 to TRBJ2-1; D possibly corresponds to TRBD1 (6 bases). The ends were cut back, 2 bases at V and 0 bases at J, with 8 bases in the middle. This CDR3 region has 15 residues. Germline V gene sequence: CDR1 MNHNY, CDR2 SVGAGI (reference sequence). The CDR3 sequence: CASSYRDNSYNEQFF. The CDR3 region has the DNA TGTGCCAGCAGTTACCGGGACAACTCCTACAATGAGCAGTTCTTC.

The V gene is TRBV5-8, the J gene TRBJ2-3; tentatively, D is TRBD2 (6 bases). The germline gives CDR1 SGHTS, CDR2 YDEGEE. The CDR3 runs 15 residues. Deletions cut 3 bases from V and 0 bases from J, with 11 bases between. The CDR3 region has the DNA TGTGCCAGCAGCTGGCTCAGCGGGAGCACAGATACGCAGTATTTT. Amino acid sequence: CASSWLSGSTDTQYF.

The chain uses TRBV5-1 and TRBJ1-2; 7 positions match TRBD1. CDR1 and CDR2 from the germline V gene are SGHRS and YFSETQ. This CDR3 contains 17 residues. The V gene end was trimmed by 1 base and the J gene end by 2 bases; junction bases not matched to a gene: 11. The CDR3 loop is CASSLRARQGINYGYTF. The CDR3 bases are TGCGCCAGCAGCTTGAGGGCGCGACAGGGCATAAACTATGGCTACACCTTC.

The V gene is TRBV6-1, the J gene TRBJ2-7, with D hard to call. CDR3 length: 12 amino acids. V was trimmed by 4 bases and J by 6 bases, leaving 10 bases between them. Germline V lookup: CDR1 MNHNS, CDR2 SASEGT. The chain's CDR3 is CASSVGSPEQYF. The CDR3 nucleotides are TGTGCCAGCAGTGTGGGCAGTCCCGAGCAGTACTTC.

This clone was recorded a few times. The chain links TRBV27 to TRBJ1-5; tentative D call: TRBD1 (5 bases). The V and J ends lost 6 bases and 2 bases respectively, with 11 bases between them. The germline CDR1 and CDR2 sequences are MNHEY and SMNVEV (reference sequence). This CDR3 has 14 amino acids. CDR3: CASSNWGGNQPQHF. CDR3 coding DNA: TGTGCCAGCAGCAACTGGGGCGGCAATCAGCCCCAGCATTTT.

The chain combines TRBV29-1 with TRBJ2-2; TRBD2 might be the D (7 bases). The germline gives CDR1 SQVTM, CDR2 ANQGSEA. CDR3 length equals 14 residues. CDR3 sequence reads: CTILGEGGTGELFF. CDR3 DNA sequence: TGCACCATCCTAGGGGAGGGGGGCACCGGGGAGCTGTTTTTT.